Below are 11 T cell receptor beta chains sequenced from a single sample in a study of blood T cell repertoires in COVID-19. The repertoire was sequenced with immunoSEQ multiplex PCR; TCRdb's copy has only in-frame clones and lacks some. Of 300,000 to 450,000 clones listed, around nine tenths are singletons. Sample: peripheral blood. Receptor source: a woman aged 55 to 70 with COVID-19, enrolled during active disease.

In nucleotides, the CDR3 is TGTGCCAGCAGTGAAACTATTAGAGGAAGATATGGCTACACCTTC. Protein product: CASSETIRGRYGYTF. This sequence joins TRBV2 and TRBJ1-2; D unresolved. The germline V and J ends were trimmed by 2 bases and 5 bases, with 15 bases remaining between them. This CDR3 is 15 amino acids long. Germline CDR1 is SNHLY and CDR2 is FYNNEI.

The V and J genes are TRBV5-4 and TRBJ2-5; D possibly corresponds to TRBD2 (5 bases). Germline values: CDR1 SGHNT, CDR2 YYREEE (reference sequence). Trimming took off 4 bases at V and 5 bases at J, with 12 bases between the two ends. This CDR3 spans 13 amino acids. The CDR3 region is CASSGRLRETQYF. The CDR3 DNA sequence: TGTGCCAGCAGCGGACGACTACGCGAGACCCAGTACTTC.

This chain connects TRBV6-5 to TRBJ1-2, with TRBD1 identical over 9 bases. In germline, CDR1 is MNHEY, CDR2 SVGAGI. This CDR3 has 14 amino acids. V trimming: 2 bases; J trimming: 6 bases; junction bases outside the gene matches: 4. The DNA of the CDR3 is TGTGCCAGCAGTTACCCGGGACAGGGAAATGGCTACACCTTC. Translation: CASSYPGQGNGYTF.

The gene calls are TRBV6-1 and TRBJ2-7; the match to TRBD1 covers 9 bases. From germline, CDR1 is MNHNS and CDR2 SASEGT. The CDR3 has 15 amino acids. Trimming cost V 1 base and J 7 bases; bases outside gene matches: 8. CDR3 region: CASSEGGQGHREQYF. The CDR3 nucleotides read TGTGCCAGCAGTGAAGGGGGACAGGGTCATAGGGAGCAGTACTTC.

This clone was observed a single time. The chain employs TRBV6-4 and TRBJ1-2, with D possibly being TRBD1 (6 bases). From germline, CDR1 is MRHNA and CDR2 SNTAGT. The CDR3 is made up of 17 amino acids. V lost 2 bases and J 6 bases, leaving 22 bases between the germline ends. In DNA form, the CDR3 reads TGTGCCAGCAGTGACCCCTACTCCTACAGGGACAAGCATGGCTACACCTTC. Its protein is CASSDPYSYRDKHGYTF.

V is TRBV29-1 and J is TRBJ1-2, with 7 bases lining up with TRBD1. CDR1 and CDR2 from the germline V gene are SQVTM and ANQGSEA. The CDR3 spans 12 residues. V gave up 5 bases and J gave up 10 bases; unmatched junction bases: 10. The CDR3 protein is CSVRGQGGDYTF. CDR3 sequence (DNA): TGCAGCGTTAGGGGGCAGGGAGGAGACTACACCTTC. The entire variable domain, with the rest obtained from reference TRBV29-1 and TRBJ1-2, is as follows: SAVISQKPSRDICQRGTSLTIQCQVDSQVTMMFWYRQQPGQSLTLIATANQGSEATYESGFVIDKFPISRPNLTFSTLTVSNMSPEDSSIYLCSVRGQGGDYTFGSGTRLTVV.

This chain uses TRBV3-1 (or the pseudogene TRBV3-2) with TRBJ1-2, with 7 bases matching TRBD1. The CDR3 contains 14 residues. Germline lookup yields CDR1 LGHDT and CDR2 YNNKEL (reference sequence). J lost 7 bases, V lost 4 bases, and 9 bases had no gene match. As DNA, the CDR3 is TGTGCCAGCAGCCTCAGAGGACAGGACGGTGGCTACACCTTC. Translating gives CASSLRGQDGGYTF.

The rearrangement uses TRBV2 and TRBJ2-1; a possible D gene is TRBD1 (5 bases). Trimming left V 6 bases short and J 4 bases short, with 10 bases between. The germline gives CDR1 SNHLY, CDR2 FYNNEI. The CDR3 length is 13 residues. CDR3 in DNA: TGTGCCAGCAGCCCAACAGGTTACAATGAGCAGTTCTTC. Its translation: CASSPTGYNEQFF.

The chain is built from TRBV10-3 and TRBJ2-7; 7 bases are shared with TRBD2. Unmatched junction bases numbered 12, after V lost 6 bases and J lost 7 bases. The CDR3 loop spans 14 amino acids. Per the germline V gene, CDR1 is ENHRY and CDR2 is SYGVKD. CDR3 amino acids: CAIRAGSPSEEQYF. CDR3 bases: TGTGCCATCAGAGCGGGGAGCCCCTCGGAGGAGCAGTACTTC.

The chain is built from TRBV29-1 and TRBJ1-2; 7 bases fit TRBD1. This CDR3 is 11 amino acids long. The V gene end was trimmed by 7 bases and the J gene end by 4 bases; junction bases not matched to a gene: 3. Germline-derived CDR1 and CDR2 are SQVTM and ANQGSEA. The CDR3, as DNA: TGCAGCGCAGACAGGGCCTATGGCTACACCTTC. Translation gives CSADRAYGYTF.

The rearrangement links TRBV18 to TRBJ1-1; D not certain. In germline, CDR1 is KGHSH, CDR2 LQKENI. The CDR3 contains 14 residues. V was shortened by 4 bases and J by 1 base, with 10 bases between the two germline ends. Here the CDR3 DNA reads TGTGCCAGCTCACAGTTTACACAGAACACTGAAGCTTTCTTT. It codes for CASSQFTQNTEAFF. Full variable domain (missing parts from reference TRBV18 and TRBJ1-1): NAGVMQNPRHLVRRRGQEARLRCSPMKGHSHVYWYRQLPEEGLKFMVYLQKENIIDESGMPKERFSAEFPKEGPSILRIQQVVRGDSAAYFCASSQFTQNTEAFFGQGTRLTVV.